Sequencing of this T cell receptor delta chain was carried out in a study of Vδ1+ human thymocytes. Study-wide results and caveats: Thymic TRG and TRD repertoires appeared highly polyclonal, with Gaussian CDR3 length distributions. Around 20% of thymic delta-chain sequences were Vdelta2, with few Vdelta3, unlike blood Vdelta1+ controls. Donors shared many TRG clonotypes but few TRD clonotypes.

Extracted RNA was reverse transcribed into cDNA. The CDR3 regions were amplified by multiplex PCR from V-gene primers to a constant-region primer. TCRdb reanalysed the multiplex PCR reads with CATT. The sample holds about 75,000 delta-chain clones, about 35% seen once. Germline V gene sequence: CDR1 GEAIGNYY, CDR2 EKD. V was pared by 0 bases and J by 10 bases, with 20 bases of the junction left unmatched. This CDR3 comprises 19 residues. Sorted Vdelta1+ thymocytes were roughly 96% to 99.6% pure. Note on this clone: Antigen specificity is unknown.

The V gene is TRDV2, the J gene TRDJ1; 12 bases map to TRDD3. The source of this sequence is a boy in the first two years of life who had congenital heart surgery. What was sequenced was Vdelta1+ gamma-delta thymocytes from the thymus. The sample's subset: FACS-sorted CD3+ TCRalphabeta- TCRVdelta1+ TCRVdelta2- thymocytes. CDR3 in amino acids: CACDTYVTNVVLGDTRLIF. DNA of the CDR3: TGTGCCTGTGACACCTACGTCACCAACGTTGTACTGGGGGATACTAGACTCATCTTT.